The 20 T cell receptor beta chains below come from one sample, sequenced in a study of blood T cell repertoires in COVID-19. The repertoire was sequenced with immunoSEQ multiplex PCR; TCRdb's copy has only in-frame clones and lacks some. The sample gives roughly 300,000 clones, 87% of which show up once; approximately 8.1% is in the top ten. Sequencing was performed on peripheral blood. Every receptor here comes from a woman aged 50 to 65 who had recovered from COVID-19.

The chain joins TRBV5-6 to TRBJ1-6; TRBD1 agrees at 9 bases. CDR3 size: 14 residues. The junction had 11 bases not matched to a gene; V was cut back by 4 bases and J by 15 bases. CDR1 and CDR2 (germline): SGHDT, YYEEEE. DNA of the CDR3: TGTGCCAGCAGCCCCAACAGGGGGCTTCTTCACCTCCACTTT. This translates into CASSPNRGLLHLHF.

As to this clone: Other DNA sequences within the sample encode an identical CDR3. The CDR3 here is CASSPRTGNNSPLHF. DNA of the CDR3: TGTGCCAGCAGCCCCAGGACAGGGAATAATTCACCCCTCCACTTT. The chain recombines TRBV7-9 with TRBJ1-6; 8 nucleotides line up with TRBD1. This CDR3 spans 15 amino acids. Losses at the gene ends were 5 bases for V and 5 bases for J; bases not matched to a gene: 5. The V gene's germline CDR1 is SEHNR and CDR2 FQNEAQ (reference sequence).

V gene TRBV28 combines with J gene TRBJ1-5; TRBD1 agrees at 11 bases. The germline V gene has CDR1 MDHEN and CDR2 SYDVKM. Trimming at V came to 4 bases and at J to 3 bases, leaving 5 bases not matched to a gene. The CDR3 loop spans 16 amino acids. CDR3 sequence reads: CASSSGTGGFNQPQHF. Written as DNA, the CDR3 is TGTGCCAGCAGTTCCGGGACAGGGGGATTCAATCAGCCCCAGCATTTT.

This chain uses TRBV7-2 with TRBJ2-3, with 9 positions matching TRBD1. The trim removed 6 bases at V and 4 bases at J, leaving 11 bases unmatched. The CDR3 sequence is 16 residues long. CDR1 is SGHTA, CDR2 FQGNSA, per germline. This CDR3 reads CASRANPGQGPDTQYF. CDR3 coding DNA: TGTGCCAGCAGAGCAAATCCGGGACAGGGCCCAGATACGCAGTATTTT.

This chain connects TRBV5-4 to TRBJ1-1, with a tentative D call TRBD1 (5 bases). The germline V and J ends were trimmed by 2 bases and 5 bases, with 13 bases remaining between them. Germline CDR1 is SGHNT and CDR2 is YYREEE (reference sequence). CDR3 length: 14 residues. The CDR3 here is CASSFAGDGTEAFF. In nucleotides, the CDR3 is TGTGCCAGCAGCTTTGCGGGGGACGGAACTGAAGCTTTCTTT.

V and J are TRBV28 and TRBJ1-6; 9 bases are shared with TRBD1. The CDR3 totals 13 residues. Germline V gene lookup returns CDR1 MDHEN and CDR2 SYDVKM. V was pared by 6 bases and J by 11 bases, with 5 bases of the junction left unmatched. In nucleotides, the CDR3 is TGTGCCAGCAGCTCCGGGACAGGGACACCCCTCCACTTT. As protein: CASSSGTGTPLHF.

The CDR3 coding sequence is TGTGCCAGCAGCTTAGTTCTAGCGGGGGGGCAGGAGCAGTTCTTC. Translation: CASSLVLAGGQEQFF. The V call is TRBV7-2, the J call TRBJ2-1; 12 bases match TRBD2. V dropped 1 base and J dropped 10; count of bases not matched to a gene: 5. From germline, CDR1 is SGHTA and CDR2 FQGNSA. This CDR3 has 15 amino acids.

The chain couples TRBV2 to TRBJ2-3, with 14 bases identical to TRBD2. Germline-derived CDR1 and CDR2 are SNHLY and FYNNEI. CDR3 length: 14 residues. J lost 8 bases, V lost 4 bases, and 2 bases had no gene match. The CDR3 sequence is CASSVGLAGVTQYF. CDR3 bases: TGTGCCAGCAGTGTGGGACTAGCGGGGGTTACGCAGTATTTT.

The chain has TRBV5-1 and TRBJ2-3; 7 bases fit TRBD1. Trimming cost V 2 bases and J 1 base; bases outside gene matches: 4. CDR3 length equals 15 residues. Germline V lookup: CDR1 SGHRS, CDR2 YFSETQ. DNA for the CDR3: TGCGCCAGCAGCTTTGAGGGGGCCGGCACAGATACGCAGTATTTT. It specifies CASSFEGAGTDTQYF. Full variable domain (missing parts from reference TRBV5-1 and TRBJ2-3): KAGVTQTPRYLIKTRGQQVTLSCSPISGHRSVSWYQQTPGQGLQFLFEYFSETQRNKGNFPGRFSGRQFSNSRSEMNVSTLELGDSALYLCASSFEGAGTDTQYFGPGTRLTVL.

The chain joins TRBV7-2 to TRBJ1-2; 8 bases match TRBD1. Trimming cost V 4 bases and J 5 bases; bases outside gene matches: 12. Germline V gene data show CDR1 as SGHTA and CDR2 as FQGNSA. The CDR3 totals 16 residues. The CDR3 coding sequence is TGTGCCAGCAGCTCCCACGGGCAGGGGGCCGGGTATGGCTACACCTTC. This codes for CASSSHGQGAGYGYTF.

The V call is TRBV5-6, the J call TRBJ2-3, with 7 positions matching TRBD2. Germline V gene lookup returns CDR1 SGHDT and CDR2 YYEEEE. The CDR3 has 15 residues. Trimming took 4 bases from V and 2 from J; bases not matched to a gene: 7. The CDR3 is CASSPLASLTDTQYF. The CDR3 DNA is TGTGCCAGCAGCCCACTAGCGTCCCTCACAGATACGCAGTATTTT.

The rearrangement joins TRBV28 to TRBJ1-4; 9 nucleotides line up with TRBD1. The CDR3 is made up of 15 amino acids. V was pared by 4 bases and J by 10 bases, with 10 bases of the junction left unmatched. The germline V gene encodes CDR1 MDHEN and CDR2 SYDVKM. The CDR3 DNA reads TGTGCCAGCAGTTACACAACGGGACAGGGTGTAAAACTGTTTTTT. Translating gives CASSYTTGQGVKLFF.

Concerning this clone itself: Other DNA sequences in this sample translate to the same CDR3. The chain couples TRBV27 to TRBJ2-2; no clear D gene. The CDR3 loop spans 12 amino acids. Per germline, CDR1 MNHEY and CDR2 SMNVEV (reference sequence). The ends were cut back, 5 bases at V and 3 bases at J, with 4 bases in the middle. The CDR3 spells CASSPYTGELFF. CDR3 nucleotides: TGTGCCAGCAGTCCATACACCGGGGAGCTGTTTTTT.

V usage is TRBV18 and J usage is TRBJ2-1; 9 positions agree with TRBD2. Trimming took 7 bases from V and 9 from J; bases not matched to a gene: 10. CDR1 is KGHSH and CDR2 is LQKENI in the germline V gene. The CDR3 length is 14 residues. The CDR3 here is CASLNGLAMGEQFF. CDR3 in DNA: TGTGCCAGCTTAAACGGACTAGCGATGGGTGAGCAGTTCTTC.

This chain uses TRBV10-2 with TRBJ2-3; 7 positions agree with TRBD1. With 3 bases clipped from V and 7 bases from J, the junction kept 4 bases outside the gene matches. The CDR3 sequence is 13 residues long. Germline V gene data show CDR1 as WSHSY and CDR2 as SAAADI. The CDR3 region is CASSEARGNTQYF. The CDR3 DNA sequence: TGCGCCAGCAGTGAAGCCAGGGGGAATACGCAGTATTTT.

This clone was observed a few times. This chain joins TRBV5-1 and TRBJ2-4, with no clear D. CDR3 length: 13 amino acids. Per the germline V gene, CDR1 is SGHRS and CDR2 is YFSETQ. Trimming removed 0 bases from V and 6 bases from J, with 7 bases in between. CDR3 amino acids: CASSLDSGNIQYF. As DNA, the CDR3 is TGCGCCAGCAGCTTGGATTCCGGAAACATTCAGTACTTC.

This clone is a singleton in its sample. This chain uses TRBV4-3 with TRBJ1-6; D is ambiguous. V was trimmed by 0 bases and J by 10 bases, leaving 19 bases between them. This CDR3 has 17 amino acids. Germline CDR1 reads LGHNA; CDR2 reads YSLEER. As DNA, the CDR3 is TGCGCCAGCAGCCAAGATCGATCGCGGAGAATTTGGTCACCCCTCCACTTT. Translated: CASSQDRSRRIWSPLHF.

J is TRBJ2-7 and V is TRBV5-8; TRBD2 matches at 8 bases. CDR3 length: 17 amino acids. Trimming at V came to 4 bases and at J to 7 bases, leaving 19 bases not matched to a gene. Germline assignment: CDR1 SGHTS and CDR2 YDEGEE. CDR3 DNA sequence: TGTGCCAGCAGCCGTGAACTAGCGGAAATAATTGTGGGTGAGCAGTACTTC. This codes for CASSRELAEIIVGEQYF.

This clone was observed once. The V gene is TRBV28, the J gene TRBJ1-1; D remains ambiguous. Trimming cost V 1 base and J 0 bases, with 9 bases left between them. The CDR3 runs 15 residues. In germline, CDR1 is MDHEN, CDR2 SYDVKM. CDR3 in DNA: TGTGCCAGCAGTTTATCCCCGGGGTTGAACACTGAAGCTTTCTTT. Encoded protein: CASSLSPGLNTEAFF.

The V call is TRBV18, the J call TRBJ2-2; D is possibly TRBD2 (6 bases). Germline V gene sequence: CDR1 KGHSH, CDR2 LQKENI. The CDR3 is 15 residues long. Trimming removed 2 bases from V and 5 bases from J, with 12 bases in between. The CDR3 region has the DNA TGTGCCAGCTCACCAGACGGGGAGGATACCGGGGAGCTGTTTTTT. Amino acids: CASSPDGEDTGELFF.